The clone carrying this TCR beta chain was recorded many times. Its antigen is currently unknown. MiXCR, applied by TCRdb to the PCR reads, yields one record per CDR3 protein. The table includes about 640,000 distinct CDR3 sequences, 15% to 20% detected once. The CDR3 has 12 residues. The V gene lost 5 bases and the J gene lost 2 bases, with 5 bases spanning the gap. Germline lookup yields CDR1 SGHVS and CDR2 FQNEAQ. This sample was taken from a study of molecular identifiers for immune sequencing clone quantification. The naive CD8 libraries originated from between roughly 19,000 and 1,000,000 sorted cells and drew on 10%, 30% or 50% RNA. Overall study results and limits: Jurkat TCR RNA spiked in from one cell could reportedly be detected among approximately 980,000 naive cells.

The clonotype was recovered from a human donor in good health. Some libraries in this study had Jurkat cell RNA spiked in. The rearrangement uses TRBV7-8 and TRBJ2-3; D unresolved. Input material: naive CD8+ T cells from blood, with Jurkat cell RNA spiked in. Noted subset: FACS-sorted CD8+CD4-CCR7+CD45RA+ naive T cells. The CDR3 DNA sequence: TGTGCCAGCAGCGTCCCCACAGATACGCAGTATTTT. Its translation is CASSVPTDTQYF.